The 4 T cell receptor beta chains below all came from one sample that was sequenced in a study of blood T cell repertoires in COVID-19. Measured with immunoSEQ multiplex PCR; TCRdb has only the in-frame clones, and not every one. This table has some 180,000 clones, 84% appearing once. Material: peripheral blood. These receptors originate from an elderly woman with COVID-19, enrolled during active disease.

The chain couples TRBV27 to TRBJ1-2; D might be TRBD1 (6 bases). From germline, CDR1 is MNHEY and CDR2 SMNVEV (reference sequence). The CDR3 has 14 amino acids. Trimming left V 6 bases short and J 4 bases short, with 15 bases between. The CDR3: CASSPGAPLYGYTF. The CDR3 bases are TGTGCCAGCAGCCCAGGGGCCCCACTCTATGGCTACACCTTC.

The chain links TRBV3-1 (or the pseudogene TRBV3-2) to TRBJ2-3; D is undetermined. Germline-derived CDR1 and CDR2 are LGHDT and YNNKEL (reference sequence). The germline V and J ends were trimmed by 2 bases and 3 bases, with 15 bases remaining between them. The CDR3 runs 16 residues. In nucleotides, the CDR3 is TGTGCCAGCAGCCAAAGTCGATTAGCCCGAACAGATACGCAGTATTTT. This codes for CASSQSRLARTDTQYF.

V and J are TRBV6-5 and TRBJ1-2; a possible D gene is TRBD1 (5 bases). Germline V gene data show CDR1 as MNHEY and CDR2 as SVGAGI. The germline V and J ends were trimmed by 4 bases and 5 bases, with 11 bases remaining between them. CDR3 length equals 13 residues. CDR3 coding DNA: TGTGCCAGCAGTTCTCGGGGGAGGTATGGCTACACCTTC. Its protein product is CASSSRGRYGYTF.

This chain connects TRBV19 to TRBJ2-7, with 8 bases matching TRBD1. CDR3 length equals 15 residues. CDR1 is LNHDA, CDR2 SQIVND, per germline (reference sequence). J gave up 1 base and V 2 bases, and 4 bases lay outside the gene matches. CDR3 DNA sequence: TGTGCCAGTAGTATATTTGGACAGGGATCCTACGAGCAGTACTTC. Residues: CASSIFGQGSYEQYF. The whole variable domain, remainder taken from reference TRBV19 and TRBJ2-7, is DGGITQSPKYLFRKEGQNVTLSCEQNLNHDAMYWYRQDPGQGLRLIYYSQIVNDFQKGDIAEGYSVSREKKESFPLTVTSAQKNPTAFYLCASSIFGQGSYEQYFGPGTRLTVT.